One T cell receptor beta chain is described in this entry. The antigen is unknown. This sample is part of a study of T cells expressing NK-cell markers. Libraries used 5'RACE template switching adding universal primer site and UMIs. With the 5' RACE reads reprocessed, TCRdb shows one record per CDR3 protein and no DNA. This repertoire includes some 600,000 distinct CDR3 sequences. This CDR3 contains 15 residues. Germline V gene data show CDR1 as SQVTM and CDR2 as ANQGSEA. General study findings and limits: What remained unclear was the HCMV specificity of expanded NKG2C+ T cell clones. Once again these clonotypes came out on top in the CD3+CD56-NKG2C+ fraction of a few donors.

Material for sequencing was blood T cells: a sorted CD56 or NKG2C T cell subset, CD4+ or CD8+ T cells, or bulk PBMC T cells (not recorded which). The chain has TRBV29-1 and TRBJ2-7; with no DNA, the TCRdb D assignment of TRBD2 cannot be verified. This TCR came from a man aged 18 to 29 in good health. The CDR3 spells CSVALWQGSSYEQYF.